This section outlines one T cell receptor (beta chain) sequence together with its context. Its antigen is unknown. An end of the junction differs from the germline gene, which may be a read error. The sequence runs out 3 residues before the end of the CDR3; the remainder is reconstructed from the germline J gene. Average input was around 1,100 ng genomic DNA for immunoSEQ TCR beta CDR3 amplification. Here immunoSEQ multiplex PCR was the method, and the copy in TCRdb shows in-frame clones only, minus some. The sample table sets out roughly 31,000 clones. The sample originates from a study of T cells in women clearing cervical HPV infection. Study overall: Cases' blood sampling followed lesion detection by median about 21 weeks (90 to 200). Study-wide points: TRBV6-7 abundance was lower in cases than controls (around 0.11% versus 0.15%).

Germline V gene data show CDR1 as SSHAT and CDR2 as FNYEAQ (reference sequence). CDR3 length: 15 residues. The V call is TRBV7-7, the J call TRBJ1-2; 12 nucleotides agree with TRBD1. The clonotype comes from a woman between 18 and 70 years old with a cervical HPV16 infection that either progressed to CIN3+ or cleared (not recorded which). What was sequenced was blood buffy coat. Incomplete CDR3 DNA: TGTGCTAGCAGCTTAGCGGGACAGGGGGCCAATGAC. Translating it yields CASSLAGQGAND. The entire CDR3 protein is CASSLAGQGANDYTF.